This entry lists 7 T cell receptor beta chains sequenced from one sample in a study of STAT5B mutations in CD4+ large granular lymphocyte leukemia. Repertoires were generated with immunoSEQ multiplex PCR, while TCRdb's copy carries only in-frame clones and drops some. The sample shows 25,000 to 30,000 clones, 78% of them seen only once. The sample comprised CD4+ T cells from blood buffy coats. The receptors were sampled from a human donor in good health.

This chain connects TRBV5-5 to TRBJ2-6; TRBD1 aligns across 11 bases. Germline CDR1 is SGHKS and CDR2 is YYEKEE (reference sequence). CDR3 length equals 18 residues. Unmatched junction bases numbered 6, after V lost 4 bases and J lost 0 bases. The CDR3 region has the DNA TGTGCCAGCAGCATTTGGACAGGGGGCAACTCTGGGGCCAACGTCCTGACTTTC. As protein: CASSIWTGGNSGANVLTF.

The chain carries TRBV4-1 and TRBJ2-5; TRBD2 aligns across 9 bases. The DNA matches TRBJ2-7 better at its end, which makes the J call doubtful. Germline V lookup: CDR1 MGHRA, CDR2 YSYEKL. This CDR3 spans 16 amino acids. In DNA, the CDR3 is TGCGCCAGCAGCCAAGATCCGGCGTCTAGCGGGGACGAGCAGTACTTC. Protein product: CASSQDPASSGDEQYF.

The chain recombines TRBV28 with TRBJ2-5, with 8 bases fitting TRBD1. The J call could be wrong; TRBJ2-7 is a better fit for the DNA end. Per germline, CDR1 MDHEN and CDR2 SYDVKM. The CDR3 is 15 residues long. CDR3 residues: CASSQTGQGSYEQYF. The CDR3 nucleotides read TGTGCCAGCAGCCAGACCGGACAGGGCTCCTACGAGCAGTACTTC.

V usage is TRBV5-1 and J usage is TRBJ1-1; TRBD1 might be the D (6 bases). Germline lookup yields CDR1 SGHRS and CDR2 YFSETQ. Trimming removed 5 bases from V and 6 bases from J, with 17 bases in between. This CDR3 is built from 14 residues. CDR3 region: CASRYLQGGPEAFF. CDR3 in DNA: TGCGCCAGCAGATATTTACAGGGTGGGCCTGAAGCTTTCTTT.

The rearrangement links TRBV29-1 to TRBJ2-7, with a possible D match to TRBD1 (5 bases). V lost 6 bases and J 2 bases, leaving 14 bases between the germline ends. The CDR3 is 13 residues long. Germline CDR1 is SQVTM and CDR2 is ANQGSEA. The CDR3 reads CSVDSGHTYEQYF. For the CDR3, the DNA is TGCAGCGTCGATTCCGGACATACCTACGAGCAGTACTTC.

This chain joins TRBV25-1 and TRBJ1-4, with D possibly being TRBD1 (5 bases). The CDR3 has 14 amino acids. Trimming took off 7 bases at V and 5 bases at J, with 14 bases between the two ends. CDR1 is MGHDK and CDR2 is SYGVNS in the germline V gene. The CDR3 DNA sequence: TGTGCCAGCACCTTAGCGGGGGGGAATGAAAAACTGTTTTTT. Amino acids: CASTLAGGNEKLFF.

The chain uses TRBV14 and TRBJ1-3; 7 nucleotides line up with TRBD1. Germline trimming cut 4 bases from V and 5 bases from J; bases unmatched to any gene: 8. The CDR3 consists of 15 residues. Germline CDR1 reads SGHDN; CDR2 reads FVKESK. As DNA, the CDR3 is TGTGCCAGCAGCCCCGGGACAGACCTCAGAAACACCATATATTTT. Protein: CASSPGTDLRNTIYF.